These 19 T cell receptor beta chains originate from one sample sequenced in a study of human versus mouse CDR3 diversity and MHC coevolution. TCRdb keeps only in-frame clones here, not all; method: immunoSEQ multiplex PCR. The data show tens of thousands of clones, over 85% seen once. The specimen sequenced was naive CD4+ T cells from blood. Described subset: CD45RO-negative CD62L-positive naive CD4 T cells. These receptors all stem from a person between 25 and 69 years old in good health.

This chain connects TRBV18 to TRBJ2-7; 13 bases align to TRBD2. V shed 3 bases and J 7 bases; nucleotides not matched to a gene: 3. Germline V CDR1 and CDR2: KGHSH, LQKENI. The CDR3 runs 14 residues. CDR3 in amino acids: CASSPGLAGFEQYF. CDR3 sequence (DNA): TGTGCCAGCTCACCGGGACTAGCGGGGTTTGAGCAGTACTTC.

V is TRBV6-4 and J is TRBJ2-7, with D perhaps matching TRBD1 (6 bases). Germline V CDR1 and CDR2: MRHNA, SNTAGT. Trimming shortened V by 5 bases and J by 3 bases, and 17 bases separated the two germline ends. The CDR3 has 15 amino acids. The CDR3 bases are TGTGCCAGCAGTCCCACAGGGTGGGGGAACTACGAGCAGTACTTC. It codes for CASSPTGWGNYEQYF.

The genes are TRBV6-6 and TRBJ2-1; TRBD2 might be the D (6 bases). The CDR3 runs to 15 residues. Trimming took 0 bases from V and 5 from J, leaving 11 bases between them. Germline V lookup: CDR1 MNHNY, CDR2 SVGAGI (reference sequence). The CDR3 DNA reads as TGTGCCAGCAGTTACTCGAGTAGCGGTCACAATGAGCAGTTCTTC. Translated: CASSYSSSGHNEQFF.

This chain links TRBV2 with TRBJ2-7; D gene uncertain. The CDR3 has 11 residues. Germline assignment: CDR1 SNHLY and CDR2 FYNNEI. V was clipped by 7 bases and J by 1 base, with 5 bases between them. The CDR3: CASTGSYEQYF. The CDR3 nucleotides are TGTGCCAGCACAGGATCCTACGAGCAGTACTTC. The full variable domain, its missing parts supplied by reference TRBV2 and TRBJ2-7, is EPEVTQTPSHQVTQMGQEVILRCVPISNHLYFYWYRQILGQKVEFLVSFYNNEISEKSEIFDDQFSVERPDGSNFTLKIRSTKLEDSAMYFCASTGSYEQYFGPGTRLTVT.

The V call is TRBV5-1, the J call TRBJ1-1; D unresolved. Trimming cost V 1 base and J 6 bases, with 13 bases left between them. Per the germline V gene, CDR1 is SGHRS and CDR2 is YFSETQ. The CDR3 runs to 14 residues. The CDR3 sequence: CASSLRAGGPEAFF. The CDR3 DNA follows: TGCGCCAGCAGCTTGCGGGCGGGTGGCCCTGAAGCTTTCTTT.

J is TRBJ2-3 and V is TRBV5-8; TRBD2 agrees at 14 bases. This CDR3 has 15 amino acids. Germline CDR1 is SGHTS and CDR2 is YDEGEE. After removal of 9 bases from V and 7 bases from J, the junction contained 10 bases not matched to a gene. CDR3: CAMTTGTSGRNTQYF. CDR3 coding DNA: TGTGCCATGACGACCGGGACTAGCGGGAGAAATACGCAGTATTTT. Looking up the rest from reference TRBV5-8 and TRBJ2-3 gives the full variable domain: EAGVTQSPTHLIKTRGQQATLRCSPISGHTSVYWYQQALGLGLQFLLWYDEGEERNRGNFPPRFSGRQFPNYSSELNVNALELEDSALYLCAMTTGTSGRNTQYFGPGTRLTVL.

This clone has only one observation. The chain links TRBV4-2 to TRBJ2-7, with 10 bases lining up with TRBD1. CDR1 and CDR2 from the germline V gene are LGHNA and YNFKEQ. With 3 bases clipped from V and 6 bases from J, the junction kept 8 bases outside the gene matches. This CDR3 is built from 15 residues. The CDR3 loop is CASSHTGTGAPEQYF. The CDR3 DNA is TGTGCCAGCAGCCACACCGGGACAGGGGCTCCCGAGCAGTACTTC.

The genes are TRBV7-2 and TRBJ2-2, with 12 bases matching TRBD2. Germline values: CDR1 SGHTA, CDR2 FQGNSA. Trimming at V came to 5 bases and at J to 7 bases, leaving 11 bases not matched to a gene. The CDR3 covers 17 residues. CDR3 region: CASSRSLAGGNNGELFF. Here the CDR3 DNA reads TGTGCCAGCAGCCGATCACTAGCGGGAGGAAATAACGGGGAGCTGTTTTTT.

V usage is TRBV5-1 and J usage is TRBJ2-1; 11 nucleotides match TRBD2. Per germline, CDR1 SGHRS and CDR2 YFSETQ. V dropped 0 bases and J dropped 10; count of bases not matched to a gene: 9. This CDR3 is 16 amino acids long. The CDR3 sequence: CASSLGLAGGFREQFF. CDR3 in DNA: TGCGCCAGCAGCTTGGGCCTAGCGGGAGGTTTTCGGGAGCAGTTCTTC.

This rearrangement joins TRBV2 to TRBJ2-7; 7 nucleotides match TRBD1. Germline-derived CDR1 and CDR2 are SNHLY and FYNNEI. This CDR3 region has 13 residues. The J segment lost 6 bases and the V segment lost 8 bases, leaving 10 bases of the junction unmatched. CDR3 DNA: TGTGCCAGCGGGACAGTCAGCCTCTTCGAGCAGTACTTC. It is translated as CASGTVSLFEQYF.

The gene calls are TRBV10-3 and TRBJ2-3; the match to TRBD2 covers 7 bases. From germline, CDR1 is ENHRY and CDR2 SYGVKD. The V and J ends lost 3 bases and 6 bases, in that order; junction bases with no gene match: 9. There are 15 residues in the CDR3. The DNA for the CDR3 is TGTGCCATCAGTGATGGGCTAGCGGCCAGGGATACGCAGTATTTT. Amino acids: CAISDGLAARDTQYF.

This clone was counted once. This CDR3 is CASSEDSLRGYTF. For the CDR3, the DNA is TGTGCCAGCAGCGAGGACTCCCTTCGGGGCTACACCTTC. This chain uses TRBV25-1 with TRBJ1-2, with D unresolved. The CDR3 has 13 amino acids. The V end was cut by 6 bases, the J end by 8 bases, with 16 bases between. Per germline, CDR1 MGHDK and CDR2 SYGVNS.

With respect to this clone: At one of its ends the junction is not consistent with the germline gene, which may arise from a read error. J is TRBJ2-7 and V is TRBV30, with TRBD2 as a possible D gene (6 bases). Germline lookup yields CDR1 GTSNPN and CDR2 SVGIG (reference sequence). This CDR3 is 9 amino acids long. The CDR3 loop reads CAGGSPLNF. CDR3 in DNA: TGTGCCGGGGGGTCACCGTTAAACTTC.

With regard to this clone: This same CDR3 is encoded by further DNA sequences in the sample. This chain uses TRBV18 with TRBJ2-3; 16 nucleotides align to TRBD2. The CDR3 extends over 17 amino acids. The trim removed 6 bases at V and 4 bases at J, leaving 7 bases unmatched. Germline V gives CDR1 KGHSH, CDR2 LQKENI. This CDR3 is CASSPGLAGGPADTQYF. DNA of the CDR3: TGTGCCAGCTCCCCGGGACTAGCGGGAGGGCCGGCAGATACGCAGTATTTT.

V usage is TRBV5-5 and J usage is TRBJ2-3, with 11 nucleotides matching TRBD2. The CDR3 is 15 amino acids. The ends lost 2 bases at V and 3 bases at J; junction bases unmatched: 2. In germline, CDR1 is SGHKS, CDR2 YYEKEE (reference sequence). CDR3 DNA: TGTGCCAGCAGCTTTAGCGGGGGGGGGACAGATACGCAGTATTTT. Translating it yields CASSFSGGGTDTQYF.

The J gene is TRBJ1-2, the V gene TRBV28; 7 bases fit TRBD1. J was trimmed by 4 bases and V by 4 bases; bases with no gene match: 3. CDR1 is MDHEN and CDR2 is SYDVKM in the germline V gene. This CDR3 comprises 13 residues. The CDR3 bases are TGTGCCAGCAGTTGGGGACAGCTCTATGGCTACACCTTC. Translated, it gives CASSWGQLYGYTF.

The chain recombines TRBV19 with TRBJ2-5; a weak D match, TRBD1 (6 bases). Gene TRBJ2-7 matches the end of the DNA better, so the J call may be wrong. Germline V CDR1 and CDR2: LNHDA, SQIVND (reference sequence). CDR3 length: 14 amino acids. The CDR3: CASSNDRFLYEQYF. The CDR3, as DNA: TGTGCCAGTAGTAACGACAGGTTTCTCTACGAGCAGTACTTC.

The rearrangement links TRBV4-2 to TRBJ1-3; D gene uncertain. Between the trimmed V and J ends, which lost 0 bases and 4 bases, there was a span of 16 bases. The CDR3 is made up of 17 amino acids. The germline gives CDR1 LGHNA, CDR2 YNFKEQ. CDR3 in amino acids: CASSQDWRAAEGNTIYF. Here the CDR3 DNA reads TGTGCCAGCAGCCAAGATTGGAGGGCCGCGGAAGGAAACACCATATATTTT.

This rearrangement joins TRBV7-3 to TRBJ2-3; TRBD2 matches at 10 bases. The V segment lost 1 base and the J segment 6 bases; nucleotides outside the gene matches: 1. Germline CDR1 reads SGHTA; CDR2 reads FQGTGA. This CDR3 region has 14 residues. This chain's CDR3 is CASSLMGLADTQYF. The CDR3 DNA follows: TGTGCCAGCAGCTTAATGGGACTAGCGGATACGCAGTATTTT.